This T cell receptor (beta chain) derives from a study of T-cell reconstitution after alpha-beta-depleted transplantation in children. This clonotype was seen only a few times. CDR1 and CDR2 (germline): ENHRY, SYGVKD. The CDR3 length is 11 residues. The V and J ends lost 4 bases and 8 bases respectively, with 8 bases between them. Preparation of the TCRbeta library involved a method that used unique molecular identifiers. TCRdb analysed the PCR reads with MiXCR anew, one entry per CDR3 protein. This sample has roughly 500,000 distinct CDR3 sequences, with 30% to 35% found just once. This chain joins TRBV10-3 and TRBJ1-2; D gene ambiguous. This sample comprised PBMCs from the stem cell graft donor, obtained from the stem cell graft. The source of this sequence is a human donor who donated a stem cell graft to a child with aplastic anemia. CDR3 protein: CAISANFGYTF. CDR3 bases: TGTGCCATCAGTGCGAATTTCGGCTACACCTTC.